Here is one T cell receptor (beta chain) with its context. Its antigen is not identified. This sample is drawn from a study of cytomegalovirus exposure and HLA in healthy donors. Study context: Clustering assigned 70% to 90% of the 350 to 450 genotyped donors to the Caucasian-associated ancestry cluster. Study-wide results and caveats: Accounts indicate the classifier identified cytomegalovirus status with strong specificity and sensitivity. It was only CMV serostatus that was available as immune exposure information. Later genetic work tied a missense DCLRE1C variant to beta-chain V and J trimming.

PCR primers comprised 60 Vbeta and 13 Jbeta primers. The table came from immunoSEQ multiplex PCR; TCRdb's copy has only in-frame clones and leaves some out. The data hold 130,000 or so clones, with about 80% observed a single time. Trimming pared 6 bases from V and 6 bases from J, leaving 17 bases between. The CDR3 covers 15 residues. Per the germline V gene, CDR1 is MNHEY and CDR2 is SVGAGI. This TCR was sampled from a young man in good health and CMV-seronegative. This chain links TRBV6-5 with TRBJ1-4; tentative D call: TRBD1 (5 bases). What was sequenced was PBMCs. Written as DNA, the CDR3 is TGTGCCAGCAGGGCCCAGGGCGGGAAAGATGAAAAACTGTTTTTT. It translates to CASRAQGGKDEKLFF.